Sequencing of this T cell receptor beta chain was carried out in a study of T cell responses to AZD1222 COVID-19 vaccine (dated by TCRdb to about 2021). Notes on the research overall: AZD1222 recipients whose second dose came at about 4 weeks and those whose second dose came at about 12 weeks were combined into one group, since spike-specific TCR depth and breadth did not differ between the two schedules. A total of 233 trial participants underwent TCR sequencing, of whom 200 to 220 received two doses of AZD1222 and roughly 25 received two doses of the MenACWY control vaccine. Trial participants were enrolled by age into subgroups of 18-55, 56-69 and 70-plus years, and roughly 160, 29 and 62 TCR-sequenced participants, respectively, were included in these subgroups.

This clone has a single count. Its target antigen remains unknown. Base qualities were left out, and no much larger clone turns up one base away. The CDR3 regions of human TCRbeta chains were analyzed by immunosequencing. In the original analysis: Repertoire TCRs were matched against a reference library of SARS-CoV-2-specific TCRs generated with the MIRA antigen-specificity platform. Breadth was defined as the fraction of unique TCRs that were SARS-CoV-2-associated, and depth was defined as the fraction of total T cells that were SARS-CoV-2-associated. Using the MIRA data, each spike-specific TCR was assigned both to the spike region to which the TCR was reactive and to a CD4 or CD8 class. Log10-transformed breadth and depth values were compared by one-way ANOVA with Sidak's multiple comparisons tests. TCRdb mirrors the immuneACCESS table, restricted to in-frame sequences. Some clones are absent from its copies; in checked studies, under half trace to an unresolved V gene, and the reason for the others is unknown. V, J and clone size are taken as reported in that table, and D and trimming were inferred from the DNA itself. The table for this sample lists some 120,000 clones; roughly 88% of them were counted only once. The ten largest clones capture under 9% of the sample.

What the work shows at the level of the full study, not this receptor alone: Because no samples from the day 14 peak response were available, repertoires could be characterized only after the peak T cell response. Participants were mostly white British, with more females than males. The authors suggested clonal diversity may have been underestimated. Conclusions about previously exposed vaccinees are limited because only five to seven AZD1222 recipients were SARS-CoV-2 seropositive at baseline. In the small 56-69-year group, the increase in depth fell short of significance, most likely because of low power. Epitopes outside the regions mutated in the B.1.351 and B.1.1.7 variants were reportedly recognized by nearly half of the unique spike-specific TCRs. The whole spike protein was spanned by vaccine-associated CD4 TCRs, and dominant responses were seen in regions 160-218 and 743-854. A significant rise in spike-specific TCR breadth and depth was observed after two AZD1222 doses relative to day 0 and relative to MenACWY recipients.

Per the publication, the time point label means: baseline before first vaccination. Samples from vaccinated people were obtained from the UK trials COV001 and COV002, which included a single-blind randomized controlled phase 2/3 trial of AZD1222 (ChAdOx1 nCoV-19) in healthy adults. Trial participant PBMC samples were collected at day 0 and day 28 after the second dose for TCRbeta chain sequencing. V sheds 3 bases and J sheds 0 bases, leaving 14 bases between their ends. The CDR3 has 15 amino acids, counting the end cysteine and phenylalanine. The only DNA kept is the CDR3, 45 bases in frame from the first base. Reading the germline V gene (reference sequence) gives CDR1 DFQATT and CDR2 SNEGSKA.

The sample in question was peripheral blood, obtained on day 0 of AZD1222 vaccination. This TCR derives from an adult in good health. The sequence links TRBV20-1 to TRBJ1-2; no D gene is confidently identified. The DNA sequence is as follows: TGCAGTGCTAGTGAAAGGTTACGAGCTAACTATGGCTACACCTTC. Translated, it gives CSASERLRANYGYTF.